This T cell receptor (beta chain) was found in a study of control samples from healthy donors and cancer patients. The germline V gene encodes CDR1 MNHEY and CDR2 SMNVEV (reference sequence). Trimming removed 3 bases from V and 7 bases from J, with 17 bases in between. The CDR3 consists of 15 residues. Method: immunoSEQ multiplex PCR; TCRdb's copy keeps in-frame clones and lacks some. This table holds some 71,000 clones, 89% found once. The clonotype was recovered from a man aged 60 to 75 with colorectal cancer. J is TRBJ2-3 and V is TRBV27; maybe TRBD1 (6 bases). The sample taken for sequencing was PBMCs. CDR3 protein: CASSFLGLGGNTQYF. The CDR3 coding sequence is TGTGCCAGCAGTTTTCTGGGCCTAGGGGGAAATACGCAGTATTTT.